This paragraph reports one TCR beta chain. The antigen is not known. Random hexamers primed reverse transcription of about 0.45 to 1 ug RNA. MiXCR, applied by TCRdb to the immunoSEQ multiplex PCR reads, yields one record per CDR3 protein. This sample yields 90,000 to 110,000 distinct CDR3 sequences, of which around 95% are seen a single time; roughly 0.096% belongs to the top ten. The sequenced target, TCR beta, came from blood CD8+ and CD4+ T cells. The data stem from a study of CD8 T cells in Susac syndrome. Study results and caveats: Individuals included in the TCR sequencing and HLA analysis were acknowledged by the study to be relatively few in number.

CDR1 is SGHTA and CDR2 is FQGTGA in the germline V gene. V was pared by 3 bases and J by 2 bases, with 11 bases between. The CDR3 extends over 14 amino acids. Sequencing was performed on CD4+ T cells from PBMCs. The receptor comes from a human donor in good health. The V and J genes are TRBV7-3 and TRBJ2-7; possible D gene TRBD2, 6 bases. DNA of the CDR3: TGTGCCAGCAGCTTCGGGGGATCCCCCTACGAGCAGTACTTC. Translating it yields CASSFGGSPYEQYF.